These 17 T cell receptor beta chains were sequenced from one sample in a study of blood T cell repertoires in COVID-19. TCRdb's copy holds only in-frame clones and misses some; the assay was immunoSEQ multiplex PCR. The table has approximately 210,000 clones, more than 85% seen once. Sequencing was performed on peripheral blood. These receptors originate from a man between 35 and 55 years old with acute or convalescent COVID-19.

This clone has just a few counts. The chain links TRBV11-2 to TRBJ2-7; perhaps TRBD2 as D (5 bases). From germline, CDR1 is SGHAT and CDR2 FQNNGV. The CDR3 is 12 residues long. The V and J ends lost 5 bases and 7 bases respectively, with 12 bases between them. As DNA, the CDR3 is TGTGCCAGCAGCACGACTAAAGGGGAGCAGTACTTC. Translation gives CASSTTKGEQYF.

The chain couples TRBV6-5 to TRBJ2-3; 8 nucleotides align to TRBD2. The CDR3 is 15 residues long. Germline V lookup: CDR1 MNHEY, CDR2 SVGAGI. V lost 7 bases to trimming and J lost 5 bases; unmatched junction nucleotides: 11. The CDR3 DNA follows: TGTGCCAGCAAAGATAAAGCGGGAGCGGTAGATACGCAGTATTTT. It yields the protein CASKDKAGAVDTQYF.

J is TRBJ2-7 and V is TRBV19; 8 bases are shared with TRBD1. The V and J ends lost 3 bases and 5 bases, in that order; junction bases with no gene match: 3. CDR1 is LNHDA, CDR2 SQIVND, per germline (reference sequence). The CDR3 consists of 13 residues. CDR3 region: CASSIGQGDEQYF. The CDR3 DNA is TGTGCCAGTAGTATCGGACAGGGCGACGAGCAGTACTTC. Together with reference TRBV19 and TRBJ2-7, the CDR3 gives the full variable domain: DGGITQSPKYLFRKEGQNVTLSCEQNLNHDAMYWYRQDPGQGLRLIYYSQIVNDFQKGDIAEGYSVSREKKESFPLTVTSAQKNPTAFYLCASSIGQGDEQYFGPGTRLTVT.

The rearrangement uses TRBV28 and TRBJ2-7, with 8 positions matching TRBD1. From germline, CDR1 is MDHEN and CDR2 SYDVKM. The CDR3 extends over 16 amino acids. V trimming: 3 bases; J trimming: 3 bases; junction bases outside the gene matches: 10. CDR3: CASSFTGQGAYYEQYF. CDR3 DNA sequence: TGTGCCAGCAGTTTTACAGGGCAGGGGGCGTACTACGAGCAGTACTTC.

This clone was counted only a few times. This chain links TRBV5-1 with TRBJ2-2, with D possibly matching TRBD2 (6 bases). CDR1 SGHRS and CDR2 YFSETQ come from the germline V gene. CDR3 size: 16 residues. V was pared by 1 base and J by 1 base, with 11 bases between. The CDR3 loop reads CASSLSGTENTGELFF. CDR3 in DNA: TGCGCCAGCAGCTTGTCCGGGACTGAGAACACCGGGGAGCTGTTTTTT.

The rearrangement uses TRBV28 and TRBJ1-1; 8 nucleotides agree with TRBD1. The V and J ends lost 6 bases and 4 bases, in that order; junction bases with no gene match: 4. CDR1 MDHEN and CDR2 SYDVKM come from the germline V gene. The CDR3 totals 13 residues. The CDR3 DNA sequence: TGTGCCAGCAGGTGGACAGGGATCACTGAAGCTTTCTTT. Its translation: CASRWTGITEAFF.

The chain uses TRBV27 and TRBJ2-7; 10 nucleotides agree with TRBD1. This CDR3 spans 18 amino acids. J was trimmed by 1 base and V by 4 bases; bases with no gene match: 13. The V gene's germline CDR1 is MNHEY and CDR2 SMNVEV (reference sequence). The CDR3 nucleotides are TGTGCCAGCAGTTACCGGGACAGGGGATCTTACTCTTCCTACGAGCAGTACTTC. Encoded protein: CASSYRDRGSYSSYEQYF.

V gene TRBV6-5 combines with J gene TRBJ1-2; the D gene is possibly TRBD1 (5 bases). Germline values: CDR1 MNHEY, CDR2 SVGAGI. Trimming took 2 bases from V and 5 from J, leaving 18 bases between them. This CDR3 is 16 amino acids long. This CDR3 is CASSYGALQAIYGYTF. CDR3 nucleotide sequence: TGTGCCAGCAGTTACGGGGCCCTGCAGGCAATTTATGGCTACACCTTC.

The J gene is TRBJ1-2, the V gene TRBV28; the match to TRBD1 covers 7 bases. The CDR3 extends over 16 amino acids. Germline lookup yields CDR1 MDHEN and CDR2 SYDVKM. With 5 bases clipped from V and 6 bases from J, the junction kept 15 bases outside the gene matches. The CDR3 coding sequence is TGTGCCAGCAGTCTTATTTGGGTGACAGGGTCGGATGGCTACACCTTC. Translating it yields CASSLIWVTGSDGYTF.

The chain has TRBV27 and TRBJ1-6, with D uncertain. Per germline, CDR1 MNHEY and CDR2 SMNVEV (reference sequence). The V end was cut by 4 bases, the J end by 6 bases, with 10 bases between. This CDR3 contains 14 residues. CDR3 protein: CASSSHGGNSPLHF. As DNA, the CDR3 is TGTGCCAGCAGTTCACACGGAGGTAATTCACCCCTCCACTTT.

The chain carries TRBV4-3 and TRBJ2-7, with 9 nucleotides matching TRBD2. The CDR3 is 18 residues long. Germline V CDR1 and CDR2: LGHNA, YSLEER. The J segment lost 1 base and the V segment lost 0 bases, leaving 10 bases of the junction unmatched. The CDR3 nucleotides are TGCGCCAGCAGCCAAGATAGTGGTATGGCGGGAGGGTCCTACGAGCAGTACTTC. It translates to CASSQDSGMAGGSYEQYF.

The chain joins TRBV25-1 to TRBJ1-4; unclear D gene. This CDR3 is 16 amino acids long. Germline CDR1 and CDR2: MGHDK and SYGVNS. V lost 4 bases to trimming and J lost 4 bases, with 16 bases between them. The CDR3 here is CASSAQRLLGNEKLFF. The CDR3 DNA is TGTGCCAGCAGTGCCCAGCGACTTCTTGGTAATGAAAAACTGTTTTTT.

V gene TRBV7-2 combines with J gene TRBJ2-3, with D tentatively TRBD2 (5 bases). The length of the CDR3 is 15 residues. CDR1 is SGHTA, CDR2 FQGNSA, per germline. Trimming left V 2 bases short and J 0 bases short, with 9 bases between. Here the CDR3 DNA reads TGTGCCAGCAGCTTATCAGCGGTGAGCACAGATACGCAGTATTTT. As protein: CASSLSAVSTDTQYF. Using reference TRBV7-2 and TRBJ2-3 for the parts outside the CDR3, the full variable domain is GAGVSQSPSNKVTEKGKDVELRCDPISGHTALYWYRQSLGQGLEFLIYFQGNSAPDKSGLPSDRFSAERTGGSVSTLTIQRTQQEDSAVYLCASSLSAVSTDTQYFGPGTRLTVL.

The chain couples TRBV7-9 to TRBJ1-3, with unresolved D. Germline values: CDR1 SEHNR, CDR2 FQNEAQ (reference sequence). V dropped 8 bases and J dropped 0 bases, with 8 bases sitting between them. The CDR3 totals 13 residues. DNA of the CDR3: TGTGCCAGCCTTCCCAGCTCTGGAAACACCATATATTTT. Encoded protein: CASLPSSGNTIYF.

A word on this clone: Mismatch with germline at one junction end may stem from a read error. In DNA, the CDR3 is TGTGCCTGGGGGGAGGGAGGGACCGGGAAGCTGTTTTTT. Translation: CAWGEGGTGKLFF. The gene calls are TRBV30 and TRBJ2-2, with 7 nucleotides matching TRBD2. Germline V CDR1 and CDR2: GTSNPN, SVGIG (reference sequence). The CDR3 runs to 13 residues.

The chain carries TRBV18 and TRBJ1-1; weak D call: TRBD1 (6 bases). This CDR3 region has 16 residues. Per the germline V gene, CDR1 is KGHSH and CDR2 is LQKENI. With 5 bases removed from V and 0 bases from J, the gap between germline ends came to 16 bases. The CDR3 here is CASSRTVESMNTEAFF. In DNA form, the CDR3 reads TGTGCCAGCTCAAGGACAGTTGAATCCATGAACACTGAAGCTTTCTTT.

This clone was observed a few times. This chain links TRBV10-3 with TRBJ2-7, with 9 bases fitting TRBD1. CDR3 length: 14 residues. Looked up from germline, CDR1 is ENHRY and CDR2 is SYGVKD. Losses at the gene ends were 4 bases for V and 3 bases for J; bases not matched to a gene: 4. CDR3 in DNA: TGTGCCATCAGTGGACAGGGGGACGTCTACGAGCAGTACTTC. Residues: CAISGQGDVYEQYF.